A selection of T cell receptor beta chains follows, all from one sample in a study of blood T cells in healthy people across ages. TCRdb ran MiXCR on the 5' RACE reads and lists one entry per CDR3 protein. The sample contains hundreds of thousands of distinct CDR3 sequences, about 56% of which appear only once. Sequenced input: blood. The receptor source for this set is a middle-aged man in good health. Both conserved end residues are part of each CDR3. The D gene is left open where the match is weak. Some rows mark clone size as missing; the rest say once, few, many or name a class of expanded clone.

clone_size: NA
v_call: TRBV3-1
j_call: TRBJ2-1
d_call: TRBD2
cdr3_aa: CASSQRLSGGNNEQCF
cdr3_nt: TGTGCCAGCAGCCAAAGGCTGAGCGGGGGGAACAATGAGCAGTGCTTC

clone_size: NA
v_call: TRBV12-3/TRBV12-4
j_call: TRBJ1-1
d_call: TRBD1
cdr3_aa: CASSRDRGSLGNTEAFF
cdr3_nt: TGTGCCAGCAGCCGGGACAGGGGAAGTTTGGGGAACACTGAAGCTTTCTTT

clone_size: few
v_call: TRBV6-6
j_call: TRBJ2-3
d_call: NA
cdr3_aa: CASSYFGQPTDTQYF
cdr3_nt: TGTGCCAGCAGTTACTTTGGCCAACCCACAGATACGCAGTATTTT

clone_size: many
v_call: TRBV9
j_call: TRBJ2-5
d_call: TRBD1
cdr3_aa: CASSVGQGIGETQYF
cdr3_nt: TGTGCCAGCAGCGTAGGACAGGGGATCGGGGAGACCCAGTACTTC

clone_size: NA
v_call: TRBV30
j_call: TRBJ1-1
d_call: NA
cdr3_aa: CAWTMGGTEAFF
cdr3_nt: TGTGCCTGGACTATGGGCGGCACTGAAGCTTTCTTT

clone_size: NA
v_call: TRBV5-4
j_call: TRBJ2-1
d_call: TRBD2
cdr3_aa: CASSLGLGNRGDEQFF
cdr3_nt: TGTGCCAGCAGCTTAGGACTAGGCAATAGGGGCGATGAGCAGTTCTTC

clone_size: NA
v_call: TRBV4-1
j_call: TRBJ2-1
d_call: TRBD2
cdr3_aa: CASSQGDYYNEQFF
cdr3_nt: TGCGCCAGCAGCCAAGGGGACTACTACAATGAGCAGTTCTTC

clone_size: NA
v_call: TRBV7-2
j_call: TRBJ2-1
d_call: TRBD2
cdr3_aa: CASFIGLASNEQFF
cdr3_nt: TGTGCCAGCTTCATTGGACTAGCCTCCAATGAGCAGTTCTTC

clone_size: NA
v_call: TRBV9
j_call: TRBJ2-3
d_call: TRBD1
cdr3_aa: CASSVEAGGVSTDTQYF
cdr3_nt: TGTGCCAGCAGCGTAGAAGCAGGGGGAGTTAGCACAGATACGCAGTATTTT

clone_size: NA
v_call: TRBV29-1
j_call: TRBJ1-1
d_call: NA
cdr3_aa: CSVAEHQNTEAFF
cdr3_nt: TGCAGCGTGGCCGAACACCAGAACACTGAAGCTTTCTTT

clone_size: NA
v_call: TRBV7-3
j_call: TRBJ1-1
d_call: NA
cdr3_aa: CASSREGSGLNTEAFF
cdr3_nt: TGTGCCAGCAGCCGGGAGGGTTCGGGCTTGAACACTGAAGCTTTCTTT

clone_size: NA
v_call: TRBV2
j_call: TRBJ1-4
d_call: TRBD1
cdr3_aa: CASSDHRGSEKLFF
cdr3_nt: TGTGCCAGCAGTGACCACAGGGGGTCTGAAAAACTGTTTTTT

clone_size: once
v_call: TRBV3-1
j_call: TRBJ2-6
d_call: NA
cdr3_aa: CASSQESRWTSGASVLTF
cdr3_nt: TGTGCCAGCAGCCAAGAGTCCCGGTGGACCTCTGGGGCCAGCGTCCTGACTTTC

clone_size: NA
v_call: TRBV7-8
j_call: TRBJ1-2
d_call: NA
cdr3_aa: CASSVSYNYGYTF
cdr3_nt: TGTGCCAGCAGCGTTTCATATAACTATGGCTACACCTTC

clone_size: many
v_call: TRBV7-3
j_call: TRBJ2-1
d_call: NA
cdr3_aa: CASSLAYGEQFF
cdr3_nt: TGTGCCAGCAGCCTTGCCTATGGTGAGCAGTTCTTC

clone_size: NA
v_call: TRBV6-5
j_call: TRBJ2-1
d_call: NA
cdr3_aa: CASRRGTVNEQFF
cdr3_nt: TGTGCCAGCAGACGAGGGACGGTAAATGAGCAGTTCTTC

clone_size: NA
v_call: TRBV11-3
j_call: TRBJ2-1
d_call: NA
cdr3_aa: CASNGDYNEQFF
cdr3_nt: TGTGCCAGCAACGGAGACTACAATGAGCAGTTCTTC

clone_size: NA
v_call: TRBV6-5
j_call: TRBJ1-1
d_call: NA
cdr3_aa: CASRSQRSTAEAFF
cdr3_nt: TGTGCCAGCAGGTCACAAAGGTCGACCGCTGAAGCTTTCTTT

clone_size: NA
v_call: TRBV27
j_call: TRBJ2-7
d_call: TRBD1
cdr3_aa: CASSPGQGTSYEQYF
cdr3_nt: TGTGCCAGCAGTCCGGGACAGGGAACTTCCTACGAGCAGTACTTC

clone_size: NA
v_call: TRBV14
j_call: TRBJ2-7
d_call: TRBD1
cdr3_aa: CASSDFRDSSSYEQYF
cdr3_nt: TGTGCCAGCAGTGACTTCCGGGACAGTAGCTCCTACGAGCAGTACTTC

clone_size: few
v_call: TRBV7-2
j_call: TRBJ2-6
d_call: NA
cdr3_aa: CASSLFEAGANVLTF
cdr3_nt: TGTGCCAGCAGCTTATTTGAGGCTGGGGCCAACGTCCTGACTTTC

clone_size: few
v_call: TRBV29-1
j_call: TRBJ2-7
d_call: NA
cdr3_aa: CSVDEWGYEQYF
cdr3_nt: TGCAGCGTTGACGAATGGGGGTACGAGCAGTACTTC

clone_size: few
v_call: TRBV9
j_call: TRBJ2-3
d_call: NA
cdr3_aa: CASSVTTKAQYF
cdr3_nt: TGTGCCAGCAGCGTAACGACTAAGGCGCAGTATTTT

clone_size: NA
v_call: TRBV7-9
j_call: TRBJ2-5
d_call: NA
cdr3_aa: CASSLMSESRDVQYF
cdr3_nt: TGTGCCAGCAGCTTAATGTCAGAATCAAGAGATGTCCAGTACTTC

clone_size: NA
v_call: TRBV28
j_call: TRBJ1-4
d_call: NA
cdr3_aa: CASSSVGQANEKLFF
cdr3_nt: TGTGCCAGCAGTTCCGTCGGGCAGGCTAATGAAAAACTGTTTTTT

clone_size: few
v_call: TRBV5-1
j_call: TRBJ2-7
d_call: TRBD1
cdr3_aa: CASSFGMDRKAYEQYF
cdr3_nt: TGCGCCAGCAGCTTTGGAATGGACAGGAAAGCCTACGAGCAGTACTTC

clone_size: few
v_call: TRBV11-2
j_call: TRBJ2-5
d_call: NA
cdr3_aa: CASSVSMEETQYF
cdr3_nt: TGTGCCAGCAGCGTCTCGATGGAGGAGACCCAGTACTTC